Given below is one T cell receptor beta chain in context. This clone appeared once. Its recognized antigen is unknown. No base qualities exist here, and no much larger clone lies one base off it. Donors were healthy HIV-negative adults with no recently reported acute infections or vaccinations. Every donor was a Caucasian adult living in Nashville, Tennessee, USA. Magnetic negative selection was used to enrich CD4+ T cells, after which naive cells were positively selected on CD45RA and the negative fraction became the memory subset. Blood was collected by leukapheresis, and PBMCs were isolated by Ficoll-Histopaque density gradient centrifugation and then cryopreserved in liquid nitrogen vapor phase. Purity and quantity of every magnetically sorted T cell population were checked by analytical flow cytometry. Genomic DNA was isolated from each sorted fraction and quantified by UV absorbance on a Nanodrop 2000c.

This sample is part of a study of shared clonotypes between healthy human individuals (dated by TCRdb to about 2020). Study-wide context: The cohort comprised two women and three men aged 18 to 49 years. Each donor's leukapheresis produced roughly between about 0.85 and 10 billion PBMCs. Libraries were prepared and TCR repertoires were sequenced by different laboratories using diverse techniques, in order to increase sequencing depth and limit assay-specific biases. To estimate repertoire size and how much clonotypes are shared between individuals, the study performed deep sequencing of blood TCR repertoires from five healthy adults. Per donor, three plates each were used for CD4 naive and CD4 memory, two for CD8 naive, and one for CD8 memory.

Using the deep immunoSEQ assay, TCR CDR3 regions were amplified from genomic DNA by multiplex PCR. For each cell subset, the extracted genomic DNA was distributed evenly across all wells of several immunoSEQ 96-well plates, and each plate served as one replicate. Each replicate PCR for sorted subsets received 200 ng genomic DNA, equal to tens of thousands of T cell genomes. Purified libraries were quantified with a Qubit 3.0 fluorometer, sized on a Bioanalyzer 2100, and re-quantified with the KAPA Library Quantification kit. Every immunoSEQ 96-well plate was sequenced on a dedicated single-read 150-cycle Illumina NextSeq 550 flow cell. The original pipeline was this. Because the immunoSEQ output held only junctional sequences and lacked quality scores, the filtering could not match the filtering applied to full-length reads. To assign V/J genes and CDR3, sequences were annotated using PyIR, a Python wrapper for IgBLAST v1.9, with IMGT germline references. Reads with weak V/J assignments (E-value above 1e-6), missing CDR3, stop codons, out-of-frame junctions, or ambiguous translated residues were removed. A V3J clonotype was defined by an identical inferred V gene, J gene, and CDR3 amino acid sequence. To compute the percentage overlap between repertoires, the number of shared unique clonotypes was divided by the size of the smaller repertoire. Richness of each repertoire was evaluated using RTK rarefaction, the Chao1 estimator, and Recon v2.1 estimates of unobserved clonotypes. OLGA was used to compute generation probabilities for all TCRbeta clonotypes that the gDNA method yielded from a few donors. The clones in this table, taken by TCRdb from immuneACCESS, are in-frame only. Not every clone is retained; where verified, under half of the shortfall comes from an unresolved V gene, and the cause of the rest is unknown. V, J and clone size are those of that table, while D and trimming were read from the DNA. The sample contains more than 2,000,000 clones, 93% of them found a single time. About 0.37% of the sample goes to the ten largest clones.

Results the study describes overall, beyond this receptor: Pairwise subsampling led to the expectation that sequencing depth would affect the degree of clonotype sharing among donors. Incomplete sequencing was indicated by rarefaction of sorted-subset datasets, despite the large sequencing depth. Clonotypes shared by all four sorted-subset donors showed higher generation probabilities than non-shared clonotypes. Across a handful of donors, approximately 5% of naive CD4, roughly 3.3% of naive CD8, about 2.3% of memory CD4, and approximately 0.42% of memory CD8 clonotypes were shared. Because the study included only a small number of donors, the genetic and exposure-history diversity represented was limited. Sampling was restricted to blood, and TCR repertoires in tissue are likely to differ from TCR repertoires in blood. Estimated clonotype richness was generally larger for naive than for memory subsets.

The CDR3 numbers 15 residues from cysteine through phenylalanine. This entry keeps only the CDR3 DNA: 45 bases, framed from base 1. Germline trimming amounts to 7 bases on V and 6 bases on J, with 13 as the count of junction bases outside the gene matches. CDR1 and CDR2 (MGHDK, SYGVNS) derive from the germline V gene. This clonotype was obtained from a man between 18 and 35 years old in good health. Some clones in this sample may be carry-over from other donors' samples. Sequencing was carried out using naive CD4+ T cells from PBMCs. The cell subset or site tag for this specimen amounts to: CD45RA+ positively selected. Recombination joined TRBV25-1 with TRBJ2-3; TRBD1 aligns with 7 central bases. The CDR3 reads CASTGVLGGGDTQYF. The base sequence is TGTGCCAGCACCGGGGTTTTAGGGGGCGGGGATACGCAGTATTTT.